This T cell receptor beta chain comes out of a study of cytomegalovirus exposure and HLA in healthy donors. PCR used 60 Vbeta primers and 13 Jbeta primers. The method was immunoSEQ multiplex PCR; TCRdb's version includes in-frame clones alone and lacks a portion of them. The sample shows some 87,000 clones, nearly 70% of them seen only once. Study-level results: Rare TCR sequences dominated, though some public TCRs recurred in many donors. Sequencing likely caused a cluster of highly shared sequence variants. Specific recognition of CMV antigens was confirmed in vitro for a few chains (all CMV-associated). Analysis was performed later, and it showed HLA-associated TCR beta chains to be more clonally expanded than equally common others.

Concerning this clone: The antigen remains unidentified.

The TCR originated in a woman aged 45-65 years in good health and CMV-seropositive. Sequencing was done on a sample of PBMCs.

The CDR3, as DNA: TGCGCCAGCAGCGCACAGGGGCGCAATCAGCCCCAGCATTTT. Translating gives CASSAQGRNQPQHF. The chain uses TRBV5-1 and TRBJ1-5, with 7 bases that match TRBD1. Germline CDR1 reads SGHRS; CDR2 reads YFSETQ. The CDR3 contains 14 residues. J was trimmed by 2 bases and V by 4 bases; bases with no gene match: 3.